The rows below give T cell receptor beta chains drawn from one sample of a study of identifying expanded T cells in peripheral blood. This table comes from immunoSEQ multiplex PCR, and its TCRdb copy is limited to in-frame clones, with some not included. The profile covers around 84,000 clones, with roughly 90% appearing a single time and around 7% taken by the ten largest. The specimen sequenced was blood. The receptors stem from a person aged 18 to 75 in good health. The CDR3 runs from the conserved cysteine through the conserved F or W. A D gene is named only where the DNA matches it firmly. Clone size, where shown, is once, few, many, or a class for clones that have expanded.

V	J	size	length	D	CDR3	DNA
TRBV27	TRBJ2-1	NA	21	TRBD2	CASSLSRPGTSGRATYNEQFF	TGTGCCAGCAGTTTATCCCGCCCCGGGACTAGCGGGAGGGCCACCTACAATGAGCAGTTCTTC
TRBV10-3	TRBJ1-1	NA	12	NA	CAIGAWRTEAFF	TGTGCCATAGGGGCCTGGCGCACTGAAGCTTTCTTT
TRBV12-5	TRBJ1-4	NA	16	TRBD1	CASGSHVRGLERKLFF	TGTGCTAGTGGTAGTCACGTCAGGGGGCTAGAGAGGAAACTGTTTTTT
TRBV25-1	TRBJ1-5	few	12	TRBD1	CASTTGVQPQHF	TGTGCCAGCACCACAGGGGTTCAGCCCCAGCATTTT
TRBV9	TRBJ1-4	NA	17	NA	CASSGWSEGATNEKLFF	TGTGCCAGCAGCGGTTGGTCGGAGGGTGCAACTAATGAAAAACTGTTTTTT
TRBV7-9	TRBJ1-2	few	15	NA	CASSVAASSNYGYTF	TGTGCCAGCAGCGTAGCTGCCAGTTCTAACTATGGCTACACCTTC
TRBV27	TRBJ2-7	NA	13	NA	CASSSEFTYEQYF	TGTGCCAGCAGTTCGGAGTTTACCTACGAGCAGTACTTC
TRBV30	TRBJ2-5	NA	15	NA	CAWSGSRRWGETQYF	TGTGCCTGGAGTGGAAGCCGGCGGTGGGGAGAGACCCAGTACTTC
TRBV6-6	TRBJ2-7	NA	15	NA	CASSPGGQGLSEQYF	TGTGCCAGCAGCCCCGGGGGGCAGGGGTTAAGCGAGCAGTACTTC
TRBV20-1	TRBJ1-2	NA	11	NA	CSADGGWGYTF	TGCAGTGCTGACGGGGGTTGGGGCTACACCTTC
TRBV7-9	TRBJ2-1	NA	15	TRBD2	CASSPLAGVTYEQFF	TGTGCCAGCAGCCCCCTAGCGGGAGTGACATATGAGCAGTTCTTC
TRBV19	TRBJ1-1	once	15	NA	CASSPPQGPDTEAFF	TGTGCCAGTAGCCCTCCCCAGGGGCCAGACACTGAAGCTTTCTTT
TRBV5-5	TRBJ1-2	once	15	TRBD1	CASSLEDRVRYGYTF	TGTGCCAGCAGCTTGGAGGACAGGGTTCGCTATGGCTACACCTTC
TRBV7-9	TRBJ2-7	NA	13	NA	CASSITPSYEQYF	TGTGCCAGCAGCATTACACCCTCCTACGAGCAGTACTTC
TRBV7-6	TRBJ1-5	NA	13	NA	CASGMGGNQPQHF	TGTGCCTCCGGGATGGGGGGGAATCAGCCCCAGCATTTT
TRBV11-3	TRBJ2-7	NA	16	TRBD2	CASSQRTSGSSYEQYF	TGTGCCAGCAGCCAACGGACTAGCGGGTCTTCCTACGAGCAGTACTTC
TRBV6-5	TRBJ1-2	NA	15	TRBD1	CASSTTDRVDYGYTF	TGTGCCAGCAGTACCACGGACAGGGTCGACTATGGCTACACCTTC
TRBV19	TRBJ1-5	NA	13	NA	CASGGGVNQPQHF	TGTGCCAGCGGAGGAGGCGTCAATCAGCCCCAGCATTTT
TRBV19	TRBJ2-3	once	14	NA	CASRPTEIGRWQYF	TGTGCCAGCCGACCCACCGAAATAGGGCGGTGGCAGTATTTT
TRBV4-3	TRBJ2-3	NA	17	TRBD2	CASSQTTSGPTTDTQYF	TGCGCCAGCAGCCAAACGACTAGCGGGCCAACCACAGATACGCAGTATTTT
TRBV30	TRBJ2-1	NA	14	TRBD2	CAWSRAGGRNEQFF	TGTGCCTGGAGTAGAGCGGGGGGGAGGAATGAGCAGTTCTTC
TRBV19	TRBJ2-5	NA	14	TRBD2	CASTPGGGWETQYF	TGTGCCAGTACCCCCGGGGGGGGTTGGGAGACCCAGTACTTC
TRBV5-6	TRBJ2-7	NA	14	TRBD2	CASSLISGGYEQYF	TGTGCCAGCAGCTTAATTAGCGGGGGTTACGAGCAGTACTTC
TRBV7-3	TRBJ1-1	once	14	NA	CASSPTVRDTEAFF	TGTGCCAGCAGCCCAACGGTTCGGGACACTGAAGCTTTCTTT
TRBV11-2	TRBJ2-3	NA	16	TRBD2	CASSLTSGPPGDTQYF	TGTGCCAGCAGCCTGACTAGCGGACCCCCCGGGGATACGCAGTATTTT
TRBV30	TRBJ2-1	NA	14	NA	CACSAPTNYNEQFF	TGTGCCTGCTCGGCCCCCACAAACTACAATGAGCAGTTCTTC
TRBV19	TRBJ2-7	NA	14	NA	CASSMEYGRYEQYF	TGTGCCAGTAGTATGGAGTATGGCCGCTACGAGCAGTACTTC
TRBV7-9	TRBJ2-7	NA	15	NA	CASRRPGLLSYEQYF	TGTGCCAGCAGACGTCCAGGACTTCTGTCCTACGAGCAGTACTTC
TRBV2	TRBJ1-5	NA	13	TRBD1	CASRLQGDQPQHF	TGTGCCAGCAGATTACAGGGGGATCAGCCCCAGCATTTT
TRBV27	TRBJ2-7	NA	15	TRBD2	CASSTPRDYYYEQYF	TGTGCCAGCAGTACGCCCCGGGACTACTACTACGAGCAGTACTTC
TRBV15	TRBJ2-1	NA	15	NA	CATSREGSSYNEQFF	TGTGCCACCAGCAGAGAGGGGTCCTCTTACAATGAGCAGTTCTTC
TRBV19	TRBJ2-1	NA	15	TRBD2	CATKQTSGGYNEQFF	TGTGCCACCAAACAAACCAGCGGGGGTTACAATGAGCAGTTCTTC
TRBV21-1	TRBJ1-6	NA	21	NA	CASSKAMRTHRKSGQGAPLHF	TGTGCCAGCAGCAAAGCAATGCGTACTCACAGAAAATCGGGACAGGGGGCACCCCTCCACTTT
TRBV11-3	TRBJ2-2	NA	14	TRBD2	CASSGTRTTGELFF	TGTGCCAGCTCCGGGACTAGAACCACCGGGGAGCTGTTTTTT
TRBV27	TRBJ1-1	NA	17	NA	CASTPLGSPNLNTEAFF	TGTGCCAGCACCCCTCTCGGCAGCCCAAACCTGAACACTGAAGCTTTCTTT
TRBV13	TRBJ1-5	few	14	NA	CASSQGQSNQPQHF	TGTGCCAGCAGCCAGGGGCAAAGCAATCAGCCCCAGCATTTT
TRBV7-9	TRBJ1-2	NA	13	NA	CASTPNGRGGYTF	TGTGCCAGCACCCCTAACGGGCGGGGGGGCTACACCTTC
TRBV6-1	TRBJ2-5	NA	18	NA	CASSEGAERRLYQETQYF	TGTGCCAGCAGTGAAGGGGCGGAGCGGCGATTATACCAAGAGACCCAGTACTTC
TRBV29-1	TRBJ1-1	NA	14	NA	CSVDKGTTNTEAFF	TGCAGCGTTGATAAAGGGACAACGAACACTGAAGCTTTCTTT
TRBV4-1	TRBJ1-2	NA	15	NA	CASSPPAPANYGYTF	TGCGCCAGCAGCCCCCCGGCCCCAGCTAACTATGGCTACACCTTC